This T cell receptor beta chain was sequenced in a study of T cell responses to AZD1222 COVID-19 vaccine. Libraries were prepared by immunoSEQ multiplex PCR; TCRdb keeps only in-frame clonotypes and omits some of them. The sample includes some 100,000 clones, around 83% seen only once; the top ten take 15% to 20%. Second doses were pooled across both intervals (about 4 or about 12 weeks). Study-level points and caveats: Per reports, nearly half of all spike-specific TCRs target regions that are unmutated in variants. White British ancestry dominated among donors, who included more females, and clonal diversity was possibly underestimated. AZD1222 recipients seropositive at baseline numbered only 6 or 7.

Details on this clone: The target antigen is unknown.

The specimen was peripheral blood, collected 28 days after the second AZD1222 dose. The source is an adult who received the AZD1222 COVID-19 vaccine.

CDR3 amino acids: CASSPSGGESDTQYF. For the CDR3, the DNA is TGTGCCAGCAGTCCTAGCGGGGGGGAATCAGATACGCAGTATTTT. This rearrangement joins TRBV7-6 to TRBJ2-3; 12 positions agree with TRBD2. The CDR3 loop spans 15 amino acids. Germline loops: CDR1 SGHVS, CDR2 FNYEAQ. With V trimmed by 6 bases and J by 4 bases, 5 bases remained unmatched.